Below, one TCR beta chain is given with its context. Its antigen remains unidentified. Per-base quality was not reported, and no clone a single base away is much larger than it. The sample is drawn from a study of control samples from healthy donors and cancer patients (dated by TCRdb to the early 2020s). The library relied on the immunoSEQ multiplex PCR assay. In TCRdb, the immuneACCESS table is reduced to in-frame sequences with V and J assigned. These tables do not hold every clone; where another copy was compared, an unresolved V gene accounts for under half, and the others remain unexplained. This sample is represented by about 110,000 clones; around 89% of them were singletons. The ten largest clonotypes hold approximately 16% of the sample. From V the trimming removes 1 base and from J it removes 11 bases, while the gene matches leave 10 bases of the junction unaccounted for. CDR1 is given as LGHNA and CDR2 as YSLEER, both from the germline V gene. The CDR3 runs 14 residues from the cysteine to the phenylalanine. Just the 42-base CDR3 DNA is kept, in frame starting at base 1.

This sequence uses TRBV4-3 and TRBJ1-1; 7 bases in the junction line up with TRBD1. This receptor was identified in a woman aged 45-59 years in good health. Sequencing input: blood. The nucleotides read TGCGCCAGCAGCCAAGCCAGGGGGACCCTAAACGCTTTCTTT. Translated, this gives CASSQARGTLNAFF.